This passage covers 2 T cell receptor beta chains from one sample sequenced in a study of blood T cell repertoires in COVID-19. The assay was immunoSEQ multiplex PCR, and TCRdb's table has in-frame clones only and misses some. Altogether 110,000 to 150,000 clones are present, 70% to 90% being singletons, with the ten largest covering about 1.5%. Sequencing was done on a sample of peripheral blood. These receptors all come from a woman aged 55 to 70 with acute or convalescent COVID-19.

The chain recombines TRBV18 with TRBJ1-1; D is ambiguous. The CDR3 loop spans 16 amino acids. With 0 bases removed from V and 1 base from J, the gap between germline ends came to 12 bases. Per the germline V gene, CDR1 is KGHSH and CDR2 is LQKENI. The CDR3 here is CASSPPGLAGNTEAFF. The CDR3 region has the DNA TGTGCCAGCTCACCACCGGGCCTGGCGGGGAACACTGAAGCTTTCTTT.

The chain combines TRBV5-1 with TRBJ2-6; possible D gene TRBD1, 6 bases. The germline V gene encodes CDR1 SGHRS and CDR2 YFSETQ. The CDR3 loop spans 19 amino acids. V was trimmed by 0 bases and J by 0 bases, leaving 16 bases between them. Written as DNA, the CDR3 is TGCGCCAGCAGCTTGGTGTCAGGGACAAAAAACTCTGGGGCCAACGTCCTGACTTTC. Protein: CASSLVSGTKNSGANVLTF.